This T cell receptor beta chain was sequenced during a study of T cell repertoires in cytomegalovirus infection (dated by TCRdb to between 2018 and 2021). Turning to the overall study: Alongside well-studied HLA-B-restricted epitopes, the peptide stimulations were aimed at recently identified HLA-C-restricted CMV epitopes, whose presentation resists viral immunomodulation. Because public TCR beta signatures pointed to carriage of CMV infection together with the matching HLA type, the HLA type of each donor mattered for the analysis. The paper as a whole reports these results and caveats: In the ex vivo response, HLA-C-restricted CMV-specific TCR beta clonotypes were dominant, and in two of eight donors the single most frequent clonotype came from this HLA-C-restricted group. Carriers of CMV infection plus the relevant HLA type were discriminated by the cumulative frequency of public TCR beta family members in the study cohort and in an independent roughly 370-donor cohort.

CDR1 and CDR2 were assigned from the germline V gene as MGHRA and YSYEKL. V is cut by 0 bases and J by 6 bases, and the space between the germline ends is 15 bases. The CDR3 goes from the cysteine to the phenylalanine over 17 residues. Kept here is only the CDR3 DNA, which spans 51 bases and is read in frame from base 1. The label giving this sample's treatment or condition can be read as: in vitro stimulation with specific CMV peptide epitopes to enrich CMV-specific T cells. Concerning this clonotype itself: Its antigen is unknown. No quality values exist for individual bases; no much larger clone is one base distant.

The sequencing machine was an Illumina HiSeq 1500. Starting from the raw public reads, TCRdb applied fastp trimming at Q25, assembled clones with MiXCR and retained in-frame beta chains. Rows are combined by CDR3 protein, so each entry shows the most common genes and DNA. In all, the sample holds 95,000 to 120,000 distinct CDR3 sequences, and about 30% of those were seen once. Around two fifths of the sample is taken by the ten largest. The chain uses TRBV4-1 and TRBJ1-6, and the D gene may be TRBD1, 5 bases matching. The sequencing here drew on CD8+ T cells from cultured PBMCs, taken from culture after CMV antigen stimulation. This sequence was found in a human donor in good health (CMV status not recorded). Some clones in this sample may be carry-over from other donors' samples. The encoded CDR3 is CASSQETRGPINSPLHF. The base sequence is TGCGCCAGCAGCCAAGAGACTAGGGGACCGATTAATTCACCCCTCCACTTT.